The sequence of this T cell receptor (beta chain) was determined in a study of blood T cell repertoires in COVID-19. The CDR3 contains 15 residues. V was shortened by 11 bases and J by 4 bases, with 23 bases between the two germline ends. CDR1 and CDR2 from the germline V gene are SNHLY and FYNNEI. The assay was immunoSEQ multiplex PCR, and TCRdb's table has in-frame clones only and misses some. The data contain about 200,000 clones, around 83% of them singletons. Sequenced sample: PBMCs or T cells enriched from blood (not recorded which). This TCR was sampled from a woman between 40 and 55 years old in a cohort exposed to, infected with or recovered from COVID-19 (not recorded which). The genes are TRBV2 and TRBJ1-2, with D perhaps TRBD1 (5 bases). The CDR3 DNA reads TGTGCCCAAACGATTCCTGGGGGGGGATTCTATGGCTACACCTTC. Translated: CAQTIPGGGFYGYTF.